Each of the 21 T cell receptor beta chains below was sequenced from the same sample in a study of regulatory T cells in long-lasting Graves disease (dated by TCRdb to 2020 to 2022). Library construction relied on multiplex PCR. TCRdb lists the instrument as Illumina HiSeq 4000. iRepertoire HTBI primers and Arm-PCR amplification of CDR3 regions were used to construct TCR beta libraries. TCRdb reran the public reads through fastp at Q25 and MiXCR, keeping productive beta chains. For every CDR3 protein sequence, its rows merge into one entry that carries the most common genes and DNA. This sample is represented by roughly 500,000 distinct CDR3 sequences; roughly 21% of them were singletons. About 6.6% of the sample belongs to the ten largest clones. The time point label for this specimen denotes: persistent/refractory GD, antithyroid drugs over 5 years with positive TRAb. For both TCR sequencing and RNA sequencing, RNA was extracted from PBMCs using TRIzol.

Source: peripheral blood mononuclear cells (PBMCs), taken when the disease was refractory, from a patient treated with antithyroid drugs. The receptors shown here come from a female donor with Graves disease.

V gene TRBV29-1 combines with J gene TRBJ2-5; D assignment may be TRBD1 or TRBD2 (5 bases each). The CDR3 is 15 residues long. V lost 0 bases, J lost 5 bases, and 16 bases lay in between. Germline V gives CDR1 SQVTM, CDR2 ANQGSEA. The CDR3 loop is CSVEDPLGARETQYF. The CDR3 DNA reads TGCAGCGTTGAAGACCCACTAGGGGCGAGGGAGACCCAGTACTTC. Based on the CDR3 plus reference TRBV29-1 and TRBJ2-5, the full variable domain is SAVISQKPSRDICQRGTSLTIQCQVDSQVTMMFWYRQQPGQSLTLIATANQGSEATYESGFVIDKFPISRPNLTFSTLTVSNMSPEDSSIYLCSVEDPLGARETQYFGPGTRLLVL.

The chain is built from TRBV4-1 and TRBJ2-5; 8 bases fit TRBD2. CDR3 length: 15 residues. Germline trimming cut 1 base from V and 5 bases from J; bases unmatched to any gene: 6. The germline V gene has CDR1 MGHRA and CDR2 YSYEKL. The CDR3 bases are TGCGCCAGCAGCCAAGCCGGCGGGGGGCATGAGACCCAGTACTTC. This gives the protein CASSQAGGGHETQYF.

This clonotype was seen many times. The V and J genes are TRBV6-1 and TRBJ1-2; 11 bases map to TRBD1. CDR1 and CDR2 from the germline V gene are MNHNS and SASEGT. The ends lost 5 bases at V and 1 base at J; junction bases unmatched: 6. This CDR3 is built from 16 residues. The CDR3 loop reads CASSQGQGVGNYGYTF. The CDR3 DNA is TGTGCCAGCAGTCAGGGACAGGGGGTTGGTAACTATGGCTACACCTTC.

V and J are TRBV5-1 and TRBJ1-3; D is uncertain. With 1 base removed from V and 0 bases from J, the gap between germline ends came to 8 bases. The germline gives CDR1 SGHRS, CDR2 YFSETQ. The CDR3 consists of 15 residues. CDR3 sequence (DNA): TGCGCCAGCAGCTTGTACTTTGCCTCTGGAAACACCATATATTTT. Protein: CASSLYFASGNTIYF.

Many counts were recorded for this clonotype. The chain employs TRBV2 and TRBJ2-7; 8 bases are shared with TRBD1. Germline CDR1 SNHLY, CDR2 FYNNEI. The CDR3 runs 15 residues. Trimming took 3 bases from V and 3 from J; bases not matched to a gene: 7. As DNA, the CDR3 is TGTGCCAGCAGTGAGGGGACAGGCACCGTCTACGAGCAGTACTTC. It is translated as CASSEGTGTVYEQYF.

The table lists this clonotype with many counts. The genes are TRBV15 and TRBJ1-1, with a tentative D call TRBD1 (5 bases). Germline lookup yields CDR1 LNHNV and CDR2 YYDKDF (reference sequence). V dropped 7 bases and J dropped 1 base, with 13 bases sitting between them. There are 14 residues in the CDR3. The CDR3 region is CATKGGEWNTEAFF. The CDR3 bases are TGTGCCACCAAGGGAGGGGAGTGGAACACTGAAGCTTTCTTT. The full variable domain, completed using reference TRBV15 and TRBJ1-1, is DAMVIQNPRYQVTQFGKPVTLSCSQTLNHNVMYWYQQKSSQAPKLLFHYYDKDFNNEADTPDNFQSRRPNTSFCFLDIRSPGLGDTAMYLCATKGGEWNTEAFFGQGTRLTVV.

The genes are TRBV19 and TRBJ1-1; TRBD1 matches 7 bases. In germline, CDR1 is LNHDA, CDR2 SQIVND (reference sequence). The trim removed 5 bases at V and 0 bases at J, leaving 9 bases unmatched. The CDR3 has 16 amino acids. The CDR3: CASSDPGTAMNTEAFF. In DNA form, the CDR3 reads TGTGCCAGTAGTGACCCCGGGACAGCAATGAACACTGAAGCTTTCTTT.

In its sample, this clonotype was seen a few times. The CDR3 is CASSFGPTGELFF. The CDR3 DNA follows: TGTGCCAGCAGTTTCGGACCAACCGGGGAGCTGTTTTTT. This chain connects TRBV6-5 to TRBJ2-2, with D unresolved. V was shortened by 4 bases and J by 5 bases, with 8 bases between the two germline ends. The CDR3 has 13 amino acids. CDR1 is MNHEY, CDR2 SVGAGI, per germline.

V gene TRBV6-2 or TRBV6-3 combines with J gene TRBJ1-1; possible D gene TRBD1, 5 bases. The V end was cut by 0 bases, the J end by 0 bases, with 11 bases between. The V gene's germline CDR1 is MNHEY and CDR2 SVGEGT. This CDR3 has 16 residues. CDR3 nucleotide sequence: TGTGCCAGCAGTTACTCGATCGGCAGGGTGAACACTGAAGCTTTCTTT. The encoded protein is CASSYSIGRVNTEAFF.

This clonotype showed up just a few times. The chain links TRBV29-1 to TRBJ2-5, with unresolved D. Trimming took 7 bases from V and 2 from J, leaving 5 bases between them. The CDR3 sequence is 10 residues long. Germline values: CDR1 SQVTM, CDR2 ANQGSEA. The CDR3 nucleotides read TGCAGCGCCGCTCAAGAGACCCAGTACTTC. This gives the protein CSAAQETQYF.

The table lists this clonotype with a few counts. This sequence joins TRBV7-2 and TRBJ2-7, with TRBD1 matching 9 bases. The germline gives CDR1 SGHTA, CDR2 FQGNSA. The CDR3 consists of 17 residues. V lost 1 base and J lost 0; bases outside the gene matches: 7. As DNA, the CDR3 is TGTGCCAGCAGCTTAGGGGGACAGGGCCCTAGCTCCTACGAGCAGTACTTC. Amino acid sequence: CASSLGGQGPSSYEQYF.

This clonotype came up many times. The chain couples TRBV28 to TRBJ1-2; 8 nucleotides agree with TRBD1. The ends lost 10 bases at V and 9 bases at J; junction bases unmatched: 10. This CDR3 is built from 12 residues. Germline CDR1 reads MDHEN; CDR2 reads SYDVKM. The CDR3 DNA is TGTGCCACCTCGGACAGGGTGGCAAGCTACACCTTC. It specifies CATSDRVASYTF.

This clonotype was seen many times. The chain has TRBV2 and TRBJ1-2; D is unclear. V lost 8 bases and J 5 bases, leaving 9 bases between the germline ends. CDR3 length equals 11 residues. Germline loops: CDR1 SNHLY, CDR2 FYNNEI. The CDR3 region has the DNA TGTGCCAGCGACCTTCGGTATGGCTACACCTTC. This encodes CASDLRYGYTF.

This clonotype was detected many times. The chain carries TRBV4-2 and TRBJ2-4; TRBD2 matches 11 bases. The V gene end was trimmed by 3 bases and the J gene end by 4 bases; junction bases not matched to a gene: 5. The CDR3 extends over 16 amino acids. CDR1 is LGHNA and CDR2 is YNFKEQ in the germline V gene. The CDR3 bases are TGTGCCAGCAGCCAGGCCCTAGCGGGAGGTAAAAACATTCAGTACTTC. Its translation: CASSQALAGGKNIQYF.

This chain uses TRBV20-1 with TRBJ2-5, with 11 bases aligning to TRBD2. Trimming removed 5 bases from V and 5 bases from J; junction bases left unmatched: 19. This CDR3 region has 18 residues. Germline CDR1 is DFQATT and CDR2 is SNEGSKA (reference sequence). DNA for the CDR3: TGCAGTGCTCCGGCCGGGGTGTATAGCGGGAGGGCTATGGAGACCCAGTACTTC. Protein product: CSAPAGVYSGRAMETQYF.

This chain connects TRBV20-1 to TRBJ2-7; D unresolved. With 1 base removed from V and 0 bases from J, the gap between germline ends came to 7 bases. This CDR3 comprises 13 residues. The germline V gene encodes CDR1 DFQATT and CDR2 SNEGSKA (reference sequence). Here the CDR3 reads CSARAESSYEQYF. The CDR3, as DNA: TGCAGTGCTAGAGCAGAAAGCTCCTACGAGCAGTACTTC.

This clonotype was observed many times. One junction end disagrees with the germline gene, perhaps due to a read error. This chain joins TRBV28 and TRBJ2-7; 10 bases map to TRBD1. This CDR3 comprises 16 residues. Germline V gene sequence: CDR1 MDHEN, CDR2 SYDVKM. This chain's CDR3 is CASSRAAMSGTGDPNF. CDR3 coding DNA: TGTGCCAGCAGTCGGGCGGCTATGTCCGGGACAGGGGACCCGAACTTC.

About this clonotype: At one end the junction does not follow the germline gene, possibly because of a read error. The chain recombines TRBV11-2 with TRBJ2-3; a possible D gene is TRBD1 (5 bases). Per germline, CDR1 SGHAT and CDR2 FQNNGV. This CDR3 has 16 amino acids. The CDR3, as DNA: TGTGCCAGTAGCTTACATGGGGCTATGAGCACAGATACGCAGTATTTT. Translating it yields CASSLHGAMSTDTQYF. Based on the CDR3 plus reference TRBV11-2 and TRBJ2-3, the full variable domain is EAGVAQSPRYKIIEKRQSVAFWCNPISGHATLYWYQQILGQGPKLLIQFQNNGVVDDSQLPKDRFSAERLKGVDSTLKIQPAKLEDSAVYLCASSLHGAMSTDTQYFGPGTRLTVL.

On this clonotype: A much larger clone sits a single nucleotide away, making a read error possible. The CDR3 DNA reads TGTGCCATCAGTCATCGGGACAGGCCTCACTATAGCTACACCTTC. Translating gives CAISHRDRPHYSYTF. J is TRBJ1-2 and V is TRBV10-3; 8 bases align to TRBD1. Per germline, CDR1 ENHRY and CDR2 SYGVKD. The CDR3 has 15 residues.

This clonotype has just a few counts. V usage is TRBV7-8 and J usage is TRBJ2-1; D is ambiguous. V shed 6 bases and J shed 1 base, with 4 bases lying between them. The CDR3 runs 12 residues. The germline V gene encodes CDR1 SGHVS and CDR2 FQNEAQ. CDR3 loop: CASRPSYNEQFF. CDR3 nucleotides: TGTGCCAGCAGGCCGTCCTACAATGAGCAGTTCTTC. Combining the CDR3 with reference TRBV7-8 and TRBJ2-1 gives the whole variable domain GAGVSQSPRYKVAKRGQDVALRCDPISGHVSLFWYQQALGQGPEFLTYFQNEAQLDKSGLPSDRFFAERPEGSVSTLKIQRTQQEDSAVYLCASRPSYNEQFFGPGTRLTVL.

The chain carries TRBV20-1 and TRBJ1-5, with D unresolved. Germline CDR1 reads DFQATT; CDR2 reads SNEGSKA (reference sequence). Trimming removed 1 base at V and 7 bases at J, with 5 bases between. The CDR3 consists of 11 residues. Here the CDR3 DNA reads TGCAGTGCTAGAGCAGAGCAGCCCCAGCATTTT. Amino acids: CSARAEQPQHF.